The 3 T cell receptor beta chains in this list originate from one sample, sequenced in a study of blood T cell repertoires in COVID-19. Measured with immunoSEQ multiplex PCR; TCRdb has only the in-frame clones, and not every one. The sample includes some 130,000 clones, 90% of them seen just once. Sequencing was carried out using peripheral blood. The receptor source for this set is a man aged 50 to 60 with active COVID-19.

The chain's CDR3 is CASSLSFGQGYEQYV. The CDR3 bases are TGTGCCAGCAGCCTGTCTTTTGGACAGGGCTACGAGCAGTACGTC. The V and J genes are TRBV7-2 and TRBJ2-7; 8 nucleotides agree with TRBD1. Germline assignment: CDR1 SGHTA and CDR2 FQGNSA. The CDR3 is 15 residues long. V shed 5 bases and J 3 bases; nucleotides not matched to a gene: 9.

This chain connects TRBV3-1 (or the pseudogene TRBV3-2) to TRBJ2-3, with 8 bases fitting TRBD1. Germline V lookup: CDR1 LGHDT, CDR2 YNNKEL (reference sequence). V dropped 4 bases and J dropped 5; count of bases not matched to a gene: 8. This CDR3 contains 15 residues. The CDR3 DNA reads TGTGCCAGCAGCCCGGGACAGGCCCGTGTAGATACGCAGTATTTT. Encoded protein: CASSPGQARVDTQYF.

Comments on this clone: The sample holds other DNA sequences that translate to the same CDR3. The chain uses TRBV28 and TRBJ2-3, with D perhaps matching TRBD2 (5 bases). This CDR3 spans 14 amino acids. The V and J ends lost 2 bases and 0 bases respectively, with 6 bases between them. CDR1 MDHEN and CDR2 SYDVKM come from the germline V gene. The CDR3 is CASSLRGSTDTQYF. DNA of the CDR3: TGTGCCAGCAGTTTACGGGGTAGCACAGATACGCAGTATTTT. Full variable domain (remainder filled in from reference TRBV28 and TRBJ2-3): DVKVTQSSRYLVKRTGEKVFLECVQDMDHENMFWYRQDPGLGLRLIYFSYDVKMKEKGDIPEGYSVSREKKERFSLILESASTNQTSMYLCASSLRGSTDTQYFGPGTRLTVL.